This T cell receptor beta chain stems from a study of blood T cell repertoires in COVID-19. About the study: Researchers got acute and convalescent COVID-19 samples from the United States, Italy and Spain. T cells, B-cell-depleted T cells, or PBMCs provided the cDNA or gDNA that served as material.

The V and J ends lost 8 bases and 1 base, in that order; junction bases with no gene match: 9. This CDR3 region has 15 residues. Germline V lookup: CDR1 SNHLY, CDR2 FYNNEI. Clones were sequenced by immunoSEQ multiplex PCR, and TCRdb holds only the in-frame ones, with some missing. This sample has a few hundred thousand clones, with roughly 80% found just once. Sequencing was performed on peripheral blood. The chain carries TRBV2 and TRBJ1-1, with 8 bases lining up with TRBD1. This TCR came from a woman aged 55 to 70 who had recovered from COVID-19. CDR3 bases: TGTGCCAGCGGGCAGGGGGCAGGGAGGAACACTGAAGCTTTCTTT. Amino acids: CASGQGAGRNTEAFF.